These 5 T cell receptor beta chains were all obtained from the same sample, sequenced in a study of blood T cell repertoires in COVID-19. The assay was immunoSEQ multiplex PCR, and TCRdb's table has in-frame clones only and misses some. This table holds some 270,000 clones, about 89% found once. Sequencing was performed on peripheral blood. The receptors derive from a middle-aged man with active or convalescent COVID-19.

This chain uses TRBV2 with TRBJ1-6; 8 positions match TRBD1. Losses at the gene ends were 3 bases for V and 2 bases for J; bases not matched to a gene: 3. The CDR3 totals 16 residues. Germline values: CDR1 SNHLY, CDR2 FYNNEI. The DNA for the CDR3 is TGTGCCAGCAGTGATCCGACAGGGGCCTATAATTCACCCCTCCACTTT. This translates into CASSDPTGAYNSPLHF.

The genes are TRBV7-9 and TRBJ1-4, with TRBD1 as a possible D gene (6 bases). With 5 bases removed from V and 4 bases from J, the gap between germline ends came to 17 bases. The CDR3 has 16 amino acids. Per the germline V gene, CDR1 is SEHNR and CDR2 is FQNEAQ (reference sequence). The CDR3 sequence: CASSPLWSRGNEKLFF. In DNA, the CDR3 is TGTGCCAGCAGCCCCCTCTGGTCCAGGGGTAATGAAAAACTGTTTTTT.

The CDR3 here is CAWSPPGTGGYEQFF. The CDR3 DNA is TGTGCCTGGAGTCCCCCCGGGACAGGGGGCTATGAGCAGTTCTTC. The chain has TRBV30 and TRBJ2-1; 12 bases agree with TRBD1. This CDR3 is 15 amino acids long. V was clipped by 2 bases and J by 8 bases; unmatched bases: 7. Per germline, CDR1 GTSNPN and CDR2 SVGIG (reference sequence).

The rearrangement links TRBV4-1 to TRBJ1-2, with TRBD1 identical over 8 bases. Germline V gene lookup returns CDR1 MGHRA and CDR2 YSYEKL. The CDR3 consists of 16 residues. Losses at the gene ends were 6 bases for V and 6 bases for J; bases not matched to a gene: 15. CDR3 amino acids: CASSQPGGVELDGYTF. CDR3 in DNA: TGCGCCAGCAGTCAACCAGGGGGCGTCGAACTGGATGGCTACACCTTC.

The rearrangement joins TRBV3-1 (or the pseudogene TRBV3-2) to TRBJ2-7; D possibly corresponds to TRBD2 (5 bases). V gave up 0 bases and J gave up 6 bases, with 15 bases separating them. The CDR3 is 15 amino acids. The V gene's germline CDR1 is LGHDT and CDR2 YNNKEL (reference sequence). The CDR3, as DNA: TGTGCCAGCAGCCAAGAAGTAATTCAACGGGGCGAGCAGTACTTC. This translates into CASSQEVIQRGEQYF.